These 15 T cell receptor beta chains were sequenced from one sample in a study of blood T cell repertoires in COVID-19. Sequencing was performed with immunoSEQ multiplex PCR; in TCRdb, only in-frame clones are kept and a portion is missing. This table holds fewer than 200,000 clones, under 90% found once. The sample consisted of peripheral blood. These receptors were obtained from a human donor in a cohort sampled during active COVID-19.

This clone was counted only a few times. This rearrangement joins TRBV30 to TRBJ1-2; 7 bases match TRBD1. This CDR3 region has 14 residues. Per the germline V gene, CDR1 is GTSNPN and CDR2 is SVGIG (reference sequence). The V segment lost 0 bases and the J segment 6 bases; nucleotides outside the gene matches: 7. The CDR3: CAWSVIAGQHGYTF. Here the CDR3 DNA reads TGTGCCTGGAGTGTAATCGCGGGACAGCATGGCTACACCTTC.

The chain joins TRBV6-5 to TRBJ1-1; tentative D call: TRBD1 (5 bases). Germline V gene data show CDR1 as MNHEY and CDR2 as SVGAGI. Trimming cost V 0 bases and J 5 bases, with 13 bases left between them. The length of the CDR3 is 15 residues. DNA for the CDR3: TGTGCCAGCAGTTACTCGACCAGGGTAGGAACTGAAGCTTTCTTT. Protein sequence: CASSYSTRVGTEAFF.

This clone was recorded only once. The chain uses TRBV19 and TRBJ1-1; 8 bases align to TRBD1. The CDR3 totals 15 residues. V lost 1 base to trimming and J lost 4 bases; unmatched junction nucleotides: 5. Per the germline V gene, CDR1 is LNHDA and CDR2 is SQIVND (reference sequence). The CDR3 DNA reads as TGTGCCAGTAGTATAGTAGGCCAGGGGGCCACTGAAGCTTTCTTT. Translated: CASSIVGQGATEAFF.

V and J are TRBV5-1 and TRBJ2-2; 10 nucleotides align to TRBD1. The germline CDR1 and CDR2 sequences are SGHRS and YFSETQ. The CDR3 has 14 residues. V lost 7 bases and J lost 6; bases outside the gene matches: 6. The CDR3 coding sequence is TGCGCCAGCTCCCGGGACAGGGGTGCCGGGGAGCTGTTTTTT. Translating gives CASSRDRGAGELFF.

The rearrangement uses TRBV5-1 and TRBJ1-1; 8 bases match TRBD1. This CDR3 comprises 14 residues. Per germline, CDR1 SGHRS and CDR2 YFSETQ. V lost 4 bases to trimming and J lost 5 bases; unmatched junction nucleotides: 7. In DNA form, the CDR3 reads TGCGCCAGCAGCCCGGAGCAGGGGGCTACTGAAGCTTTCTTT. The encoded protein is CASSPEQGATEAFF.

This chain connects TRBV3-1 (or the pseudogene TRBV3-2) to TRBJ2-3; TRBD2 matches 11 bases. The CDR3 totals 15 residues. Germline loops: CDR1 LGHDT, CDR2 YNNKEL (reference sequence). The V and J ends lost 1 base and 14 bases, in that order; junction bases with no gene match: 11. CDR3 loop: CASSQGPSGGLVTYF. In DNA, the CDR3 is TGTGCCAGCAGCCAAGGTCCTAGCGGGGGGTTGGTTACGTATTTT.

The chain joins TRBV11-2 to TRBJ2-3; possibly TRBD2 for D (6 bases). The ends were cut back, 4 bases at V and 5 bases at J, with 13 bases in the middle. Germline CDR1 and CDR2: SGHAT and FQNNGV. The CDR3 sequence is 14 residues long. DNA for the CDR3: TGTGCCAGCAGCTCGGGACTCGTCGTAGATACGCAGTATTTT. It specifies CASSSGLVVDTQYF.

The CDR3 nucleotides are TGTGCCAGCTCACCTGGACAGCTCAATCAGCCCCAGCATTTT. Its protein is CASSPGQLNQPQHF. The chain combines TRBV18 with TRBJ1-5, with a weak D call TRBD1 (6 bases). There are 14 residues in the CDR3. CDR1 KGHSH and CDR2 LQKENI come from the germline V gene. Trimming took 3 bases from V and 3 from J, leaving 9 bases between them.

This clone appeared a single time. The chain joins TRBV29-1 to TRBJ2-7, with TRBD1 matching over 9 bases. Germline V lookup: CDR1 SQVTM, CDR2 ANQGSEA. Unmatched junction bases numbered 5, after V lost 7 bases and J lost 4 bases. This CDR3 has 12 residues. CDR3 nucleotide sequence: TGCAGCGCCGGACAGGGGAGGTACGAGCAGTACTTC. This encodes CSAGQGRYEQYF.

CDR3 coding DNA: TGTGCCAGTAGTAACAACAGGGGGCCTGAGCAGTTCTTC. This codes for CASSNNRGPEQFF. The chain is built from TRBV19 and TRBJ2-1; 9 bases are a match to TRBD1. CDR1 is LNHDA, CDR2 SQIVND, per germline (reference sequence). This CDR3 has 13 residues. With V trimmed by 4 bases and J by 9 bases, 4 bases remained unmatched.

The genes are TRBV19 and TRBJ2-4; TRBD1 matches 10 bases. V dropped 7 bases and J dropped 6; count of bases not matched to a gene: 6. Germline-derived CDR1 and CDR2 are LNHDA and SQIVND (reference sequence). The CDR3 runs 14 residues. CDR3 in DNA: TGTGCCAGTAAGGCCAGGGACAGGGGAAACATTCAGTACTTC. It is translated as CASKARDRGNIQYF.

This clone showed up just a few times. The chain uses TRBV4-1 and TRBJ1-4; D is ambiguous. Germline CDR1 and CDR2: MGHRA and YSYEKL. Trimming shortened V by 0 bases and J by 7 bases, and 9 bases separated the two germline ends. The CDR3 is 14 amino acids. CDR3 nucleotide sequence: TGCGCCAGCAGCCAAGATCGGGAGGGTGAAAAACTGTTTTTT. It translates to CASSQDREGEKLFF.

V gene TRBV15 combines with J gene TRBJ2-5; 8 bases align to TRBD1. This CDR3 comprises 14 residues. The germline CDR1 and CDR2 sequences are LNHNV and YYDKDF (reference sequence). The trim removed 6 bases at V and 2 bases at J, leaving 5 bases unmatched. The CDR3 coding sequence is TGTGCCACCAGGTTGACAGGGGCGCAAGAGACCCAGTACTTC. It yields the protein CATRLTGAQETQYF. The full variable domain, completed using reference TRBV15 and TRBJ2-5, is DAMVIQNPRYQVTQFGKPVTLSCSQTLNHNVMYWYQQKSSQAPKLLFHYYDKDFNNEADTPDNFQSRRPNTSFCFLDIRSPGLGDTAMYLCATRLTGAQETQYFGPGTRLLVL.

J is TRBJ2-1 and V is TRBV15, with 7 bases lining up with TRBD1. The CDR3 length is 16 residues. The J segment lost 10 bases and the V segment lost 5 bases, leaving 17 bases of the junction unmatched. Per the germline V gene, CDR1 is LNHNV and CDR2 is YYDKDF (reference sequence). In DNA, the CDR3 is TGTGCCACCAGCTCTCCTGAGGGGACAGTTCTTGGGGAGCAGTTCTTC. Its protein is CATSSPEGTVLGEQFF. The whole variable domain, remainder taken from reference TRBV15 and TRBJ2-1, is DAMVIQNPRYQVTQFGKPVTLSCSQTLNHNVMYWYQQKSSQAPKLLFHYYDKDFNNEADTPDNFQSRRPNTSFCFLDIRSPGLGDTAMYLCATSSPEGTVLGEQFFGPGTRLTVL.

The CDR3 region has the DNA TGTGCCAGTACTATGGGACAGGGGGATAATGAGCAGTTCTTC. Its translation: CASTMGQGDNEQFF. The chain has TRBV19 and TRBJ2-1; 11 nucleotides line up with TRBD1. The trim removed 7 bases at V and 7 bases at J, leaving 6 bases unmatched. The CDR3 sequence is 14 residues long. Per the germline V gene, CDR1 is LNHDA and CDR2 is SQIVND (reference sequence).